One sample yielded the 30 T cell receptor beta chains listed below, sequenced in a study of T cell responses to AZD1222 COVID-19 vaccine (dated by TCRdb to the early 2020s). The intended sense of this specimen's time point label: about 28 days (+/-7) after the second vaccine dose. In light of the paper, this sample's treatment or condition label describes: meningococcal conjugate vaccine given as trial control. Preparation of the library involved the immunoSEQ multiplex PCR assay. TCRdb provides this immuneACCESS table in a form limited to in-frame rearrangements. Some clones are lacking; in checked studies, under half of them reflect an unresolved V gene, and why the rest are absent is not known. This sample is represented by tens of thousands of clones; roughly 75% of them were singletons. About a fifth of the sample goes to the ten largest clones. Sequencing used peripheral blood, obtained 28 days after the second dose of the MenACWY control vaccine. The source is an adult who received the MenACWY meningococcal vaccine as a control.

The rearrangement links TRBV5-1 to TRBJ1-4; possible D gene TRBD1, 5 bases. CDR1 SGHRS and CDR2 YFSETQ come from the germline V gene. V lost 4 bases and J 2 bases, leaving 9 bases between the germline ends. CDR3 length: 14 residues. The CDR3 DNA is TGCGCCAGCAGCCTGGGGGGGACTAATGAAAAACTGTTTTTT. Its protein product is CASSLGGTNEKLFF.

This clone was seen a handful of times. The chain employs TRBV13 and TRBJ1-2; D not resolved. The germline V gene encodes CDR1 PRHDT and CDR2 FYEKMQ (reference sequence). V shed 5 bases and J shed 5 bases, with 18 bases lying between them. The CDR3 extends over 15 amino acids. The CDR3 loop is CASSGKEENIYGYTF. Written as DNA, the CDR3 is TGTGCCAGCAGCGGTAAAGAAGAAAATATATATGGCTACACCTTC.

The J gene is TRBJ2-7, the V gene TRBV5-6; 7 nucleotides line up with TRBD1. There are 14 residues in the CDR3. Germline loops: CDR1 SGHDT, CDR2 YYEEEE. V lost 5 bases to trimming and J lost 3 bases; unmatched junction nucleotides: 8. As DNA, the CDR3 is TGTGCCAGCAGTACCGGGACAGAGGGCTACGAGCAGTACTTC. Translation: CASSTGTEGYEQYF.

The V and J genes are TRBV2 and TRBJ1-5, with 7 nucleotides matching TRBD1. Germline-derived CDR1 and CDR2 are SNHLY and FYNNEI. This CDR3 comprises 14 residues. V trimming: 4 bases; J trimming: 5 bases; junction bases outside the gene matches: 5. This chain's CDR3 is CASSGDRYYQPQHF. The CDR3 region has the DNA TGTGCCAGCAGTGGGGACAGATATTATCAGCCCCAGCATTTT.

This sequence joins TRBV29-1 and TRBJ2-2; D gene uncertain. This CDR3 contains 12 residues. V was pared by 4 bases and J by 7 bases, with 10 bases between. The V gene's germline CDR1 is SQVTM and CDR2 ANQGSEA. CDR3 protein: CSVGTVNGELFF. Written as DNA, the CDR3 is TGCAGCGTTGGCACAGTTAACGGGGAGCTGTTTTTT.

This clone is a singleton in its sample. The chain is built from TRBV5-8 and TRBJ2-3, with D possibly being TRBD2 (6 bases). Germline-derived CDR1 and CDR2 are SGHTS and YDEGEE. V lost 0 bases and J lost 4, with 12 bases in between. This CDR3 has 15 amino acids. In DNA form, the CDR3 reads TGTGCCAGCAGCTTGGTGTGGAGGGACCCAGATACGCAGTATTTT. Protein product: CASSLVWRDPDTQYF.

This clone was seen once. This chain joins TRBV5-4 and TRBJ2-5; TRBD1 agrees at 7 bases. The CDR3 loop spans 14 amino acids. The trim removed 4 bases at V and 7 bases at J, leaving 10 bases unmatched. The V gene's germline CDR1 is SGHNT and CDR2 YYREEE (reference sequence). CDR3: CASSIDRAQVTQYF. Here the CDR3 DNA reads TGTGCCAGCAGCATCGACAGGGCCCAGGTGACCCAGTACTTC.

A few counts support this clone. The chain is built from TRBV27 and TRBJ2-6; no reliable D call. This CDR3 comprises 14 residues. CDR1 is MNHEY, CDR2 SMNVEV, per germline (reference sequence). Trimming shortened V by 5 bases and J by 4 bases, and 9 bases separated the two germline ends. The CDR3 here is CASSPAWGANVLTF. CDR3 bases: TGTGCCAGCAGTCCTGCTTGGGGGGCCAACGTCCTGACTTTC.

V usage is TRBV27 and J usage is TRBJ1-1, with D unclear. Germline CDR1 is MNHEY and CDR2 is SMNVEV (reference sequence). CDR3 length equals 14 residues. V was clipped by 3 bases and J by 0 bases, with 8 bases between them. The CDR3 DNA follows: TGTGCCAGCAGTTTCTCCGGACTGAACACTGAAGCTTTCTTT. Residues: CASSFSGLNTEAFF.

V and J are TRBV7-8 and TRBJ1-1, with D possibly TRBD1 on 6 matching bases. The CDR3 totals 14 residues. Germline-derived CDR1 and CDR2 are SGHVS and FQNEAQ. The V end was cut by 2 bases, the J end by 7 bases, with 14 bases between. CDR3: CASSLLPQGGEAFF. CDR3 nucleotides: TGTGCCAGCAGCTTACTACCACAGGGCGGTGAAGCTTTCTTT.

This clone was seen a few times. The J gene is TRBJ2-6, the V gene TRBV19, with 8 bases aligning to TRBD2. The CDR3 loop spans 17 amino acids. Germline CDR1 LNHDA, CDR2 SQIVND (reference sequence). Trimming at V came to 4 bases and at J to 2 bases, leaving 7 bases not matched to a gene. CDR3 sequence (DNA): TGTGCCAGTAGTACGCCGGGACTAGGAGCTGGGGCCAACGTCCTGACTTTC. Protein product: CASSTPGLGAGANVLTF.

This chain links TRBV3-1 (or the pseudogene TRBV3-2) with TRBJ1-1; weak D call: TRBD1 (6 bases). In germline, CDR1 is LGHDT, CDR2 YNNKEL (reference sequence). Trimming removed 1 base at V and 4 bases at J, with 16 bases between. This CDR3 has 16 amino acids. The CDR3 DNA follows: TGTGCCAGCAGCCAAGTGGGGTGGGGGGCGCGCACTGAAGCTTTCTTT. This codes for CASSQVGWGARTEAFF.

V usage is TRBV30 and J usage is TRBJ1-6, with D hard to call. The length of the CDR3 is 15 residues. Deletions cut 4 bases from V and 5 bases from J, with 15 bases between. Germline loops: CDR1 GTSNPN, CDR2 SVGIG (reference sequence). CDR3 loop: CAWNMGGLDNSPLHF. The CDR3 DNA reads TGTGCCTGGAATATGGGCGGCTTGGATAATTCACCCCTCCACTTT.

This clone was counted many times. The CDR3 spells CASSWGVSYEQYV. The CDR3 DNA reads as TGTGCCAGCAGCTGGGGGGTCTCCTACGAGCAGTACGTC. The chain links TRBV7-8 to TRBJ2-7; D may be TRBD2 (6 bases). This CDR3 is 13 amino acids long. Looked up from germline, CDR1 is SGHVS and CDR2 is FQNEAQ. The ends were cut back, 4 bases at V and 0 bases at J, with 7 bases in the middle.

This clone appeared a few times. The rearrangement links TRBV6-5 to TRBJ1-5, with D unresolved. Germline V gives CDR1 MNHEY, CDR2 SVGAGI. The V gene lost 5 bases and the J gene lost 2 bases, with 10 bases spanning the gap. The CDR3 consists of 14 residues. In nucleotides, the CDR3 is TGTGCCAGCAGTCCCGACACTGGCAATCAGCCCCAGCATTTT. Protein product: CASSPDTGNQPQHF.

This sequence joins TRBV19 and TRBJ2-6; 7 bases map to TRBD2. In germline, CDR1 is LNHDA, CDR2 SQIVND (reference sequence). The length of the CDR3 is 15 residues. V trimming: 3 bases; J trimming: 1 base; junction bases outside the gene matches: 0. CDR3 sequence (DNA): TGTGCCAGTAGTATGGGAGGGTCTGGGGCCAACGTCCTGACTTTC. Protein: CASSMGGSGANVLTF.

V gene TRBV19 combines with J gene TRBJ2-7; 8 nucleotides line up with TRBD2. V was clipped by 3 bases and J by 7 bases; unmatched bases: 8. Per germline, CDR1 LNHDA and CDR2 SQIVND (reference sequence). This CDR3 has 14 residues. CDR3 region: CASSISGLGREQYF. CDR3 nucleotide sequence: TGTGCCAGTAGTATTTCGGGACTAGGGAGGGAGCAGTACTTC.

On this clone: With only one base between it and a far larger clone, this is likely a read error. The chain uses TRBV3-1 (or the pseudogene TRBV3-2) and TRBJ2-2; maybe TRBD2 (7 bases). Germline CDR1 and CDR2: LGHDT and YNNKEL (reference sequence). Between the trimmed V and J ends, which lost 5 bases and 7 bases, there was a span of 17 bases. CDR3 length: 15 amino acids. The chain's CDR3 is CASSARAGAGGELFF. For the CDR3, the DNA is TGTGCCAGCAGCGCCCGGGCGGGGGCGGGCGGGGAGCTGTTTTTT.

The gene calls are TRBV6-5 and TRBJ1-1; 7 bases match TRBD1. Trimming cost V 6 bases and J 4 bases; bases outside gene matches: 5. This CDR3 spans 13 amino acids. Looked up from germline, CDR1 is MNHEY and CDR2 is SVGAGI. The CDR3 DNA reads TGTGCCAGCAGGTACCAGGGGGGCACTGAAGCTTTCTTT. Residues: CASRYQGGTEAFF.

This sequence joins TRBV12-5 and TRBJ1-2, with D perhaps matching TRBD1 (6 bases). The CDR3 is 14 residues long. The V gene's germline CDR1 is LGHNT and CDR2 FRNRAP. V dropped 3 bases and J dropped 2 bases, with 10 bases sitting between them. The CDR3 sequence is CASGLDRWNYGYTF. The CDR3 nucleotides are TGTGCTAGTGGTTTAGACAGGTGGAACTATGGCTACACCTTC.

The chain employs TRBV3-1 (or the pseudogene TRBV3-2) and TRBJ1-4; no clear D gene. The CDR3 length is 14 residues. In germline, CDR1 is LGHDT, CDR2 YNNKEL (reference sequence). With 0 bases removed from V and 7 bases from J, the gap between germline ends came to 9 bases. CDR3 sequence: CASSQDLGIEKLFF. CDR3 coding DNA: TGTGCCAGCAGCCAAGATCTAGGGATTGAAAAACTGTTTTTT.

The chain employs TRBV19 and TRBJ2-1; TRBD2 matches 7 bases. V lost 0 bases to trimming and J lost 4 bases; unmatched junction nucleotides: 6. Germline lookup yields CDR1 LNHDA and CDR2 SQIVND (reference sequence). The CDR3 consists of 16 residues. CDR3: CASSIDGGSMYNEQFF. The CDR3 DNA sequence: TGTGCCAGTAGTATAGATGGCGGGAGCATGTACAATGAGCAGTTCTTC.

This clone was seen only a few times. CDR3 residues: CASSSAQGLSSPLHF. The CDR3, as DNA: TGTGCCAGCAGCTCCGCCCAGGGATTATCTTCACCCCTCCACTTT. This chain joins TRBV6-5 and TRBJ1-6; possibly TRBD1 for D (5 bases). V was trimmed by 6 bases and J by 9 bases, leaving 18 bases between them. The CDR3 runs 15 residues. Germline assignment: CDR1 MNHEY and CDR2 SVGAGI.

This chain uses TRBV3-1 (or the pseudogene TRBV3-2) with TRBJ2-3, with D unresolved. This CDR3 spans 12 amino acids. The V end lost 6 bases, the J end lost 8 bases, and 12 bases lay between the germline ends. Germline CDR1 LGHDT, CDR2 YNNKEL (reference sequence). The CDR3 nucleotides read TGTGCCAGCAGTCTCACGCTAGGTACGCAGTATTTT. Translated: CASSLTLGTQYF.

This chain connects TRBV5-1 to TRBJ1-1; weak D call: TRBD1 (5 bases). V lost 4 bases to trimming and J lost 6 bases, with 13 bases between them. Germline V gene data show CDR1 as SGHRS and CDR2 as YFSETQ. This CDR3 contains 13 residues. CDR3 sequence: CASSSSVGAEAFF. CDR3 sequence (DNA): TGCGCCAGCAGCAGCTCAGTGGGGGCTGAAGCTTTCTTT. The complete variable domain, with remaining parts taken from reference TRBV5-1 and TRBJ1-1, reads KAGVTQTPRYLIKTRGQQVTLSCSPISGHRSVSWYQQTPGQGLQFLFEYFSETQRNKGNFPGRFSGRQFSNSRSEMNVSTLELGDSALYLCASSSSVGAEAFFGQGTRLTVV.

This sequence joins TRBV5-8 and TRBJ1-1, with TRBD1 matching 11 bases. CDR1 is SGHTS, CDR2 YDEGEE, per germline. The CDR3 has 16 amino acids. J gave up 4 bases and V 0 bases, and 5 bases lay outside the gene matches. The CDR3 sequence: CASSLGWTGGGTEAFF. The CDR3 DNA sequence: TGTGCCAGCAGCTTGGGCTGGACAGGGGGCGGCACTGAAGCTTTCTTT.

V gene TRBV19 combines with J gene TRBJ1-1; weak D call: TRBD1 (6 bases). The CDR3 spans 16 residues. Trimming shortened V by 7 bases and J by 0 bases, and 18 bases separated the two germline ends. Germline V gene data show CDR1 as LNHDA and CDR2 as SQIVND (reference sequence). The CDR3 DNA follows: TGTGCCAGTACCCCGGGGGCAGGGCCCATGAACACTGAAGCTTTCTTT. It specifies CASTPGAGPMNTEAFF.

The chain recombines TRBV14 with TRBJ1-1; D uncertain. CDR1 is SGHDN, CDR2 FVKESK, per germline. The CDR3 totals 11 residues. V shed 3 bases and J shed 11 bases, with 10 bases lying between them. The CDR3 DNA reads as TGTGCCAGCAGCCAGGGGAGAAAGGCTTTCTTT. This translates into CASSQGRKAFF.

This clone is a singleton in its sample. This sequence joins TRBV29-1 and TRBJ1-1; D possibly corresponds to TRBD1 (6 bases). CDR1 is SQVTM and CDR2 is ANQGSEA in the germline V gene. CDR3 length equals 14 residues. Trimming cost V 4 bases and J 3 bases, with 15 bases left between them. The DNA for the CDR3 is TGCAGCGTTGGTTGGGGGGGACACGACACTGAAGCTTTCTTT. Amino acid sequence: CSVGWGGHDTEAFF.

The DNA of the CDR3 is TGTGCCAGCAGTTTAGGGATAGGTGGACAGCCCCAGCATTTT. This codes for CASSLGIGGQPQHF. This chain connects TRBV28 to TRBJ1-5; D is unresolved. The CDR3 has 14 residues. Germline V gene sequence: CDR1 MDHEN, CDR2 SYDVKM. V lost 2 bases and J lost 7, with 12 bases in between.